The next 14 T cell receptor beta chains were all read from a single sample in a study of shared clonotypes between healthy human individuals (dated by TCRdb to the early 2020s). The library was prepared using the immunoSEQ multiplex PCR assay. Sourced from immuneACCESS, this table was stored by TCRdb with only in-frame sequences that have V and J called. A share of the clones is absent; for the studies checked, an unresolved V gene accounts for under half, and the remainder has no known explanation. Recorded for this sample are about 1 million clones; more than 60% of them occurred a single time. The ten largest make up nearly 1.5% of the sample. Sample: memory CD4+ T cells sorted from blood. The cell subset or site label here, explained by the study, means: CD45RA-negative fraction. The receptors were sampled from a man between 18 and 29 years old in good health.

The DNA of the CDR3 is TGCGCCAGCAGCGAGGGACAGGGGGCGCTTGGACTGTTTTTT. Its translation: CASSEGQGALGLFF. The chain uses TRBV5-1 and TRBJ1-4; TRBD1 matches 12 bases. Per germline, CDR1 SGHRS and CDR2 YFSETQ. The CDR3 runs 14 residues. The trim removed 4 bases at V and 13 bases at J, leaving 8 bases unmatched.

The chain is built from TRBV5-6 and TRBJ1-6, with 8 bases identical to TRBD1. The CDR3 sequence is 15 residues long. Germline V gene sequence: CDR1 SGHDT, CDR2 YYEEEE. Trimming at V came to 5 bases and at J to 6 bases, leaving 7 bases not matched to a gene. The CDR3 protein is CASRRGQGINSPLHF. For the CDR3, the DNA is TGTGCCAGCAGGCGAGGACAGGGTATTAATTCACCCCTCCACTTT.

The chain recombines TRBV27 with TRBJ2-5; possibly TRBD2 for D (7 bases). Germline V gene sequence: CDR1 MNHEY, CDR2 SMNVEV (reference sequence). Trimming took off 9 bases at V and 5 bases at J, with 16 bases between the two ends. This CDR3 spans 13 amino acids. DNA for the CDR3: TGTGCCAGTTGGGGGGGGGCAGGGGAGACCCAGTACTTC. Protein sequence: CASWGGAGETQYF.

The V gene is TRBV6-1, the J gene TRBJ1-6, with 9 bases matching TRBD1. V lost 6 bases and J lost 9; bases outside the gene matches: 9. Germline CDR1 is MNHNS and CDR2 is SASEGT. This CDR3 spans 15 amino acids. CDR3 region: CASSSPGQGSSPLHF. DNA for the CDR3: TGTGCCAGCAGCTCGCCGGGACAGGGTTCTTCACCCCTCCACTTT.

The chain carries TRBV27 and TRBJ2-4; D is ambiguous. V lost 6 bases, J lost 7 bases, and 10 bases lay in between. This CDR3 is built from 12 residues. Germline V gives CDR1 MNHEY, CDR2 SMNVEV (reference sequence). CDR3 in DNA: TGTGCCAGCAGCCCCGGTAAGAACATTCAGTACTTC. Translating gives CASSPGKNIQYF.

The chain is built from TRBV5-1 and TRBJ2-5, with 9 bases identical to TRBD1. The germline CDR1 and CDR2 sequences are SGHRS and YFSETQ. V dropped 6 bases and J dropped 2; count of bases not matched to a gene: 5. This CDR3 has 14 residues. The CDR3 reads CASTKDRGQETQYF. The CDR3 DNA reads as TGCGCCAGCACCAAGGACAGGGGACAAGAGACCCAGTACTTC.

The chain employs TRBV5-6 and TRBJ1-4, with D uncertain. V lost 4 bases, J lost 0 bases, and 4 bases lay in between. This CDR3 region has 13 residues. Looked up from germline, CDR1 is SGHDT and CDR2 is YYEEEE. CDR3 sequence (DNA): TGTGCCAGCAGCGGGGCAACTAATGAAAAACTGTTTTTT. Amino acid sequence: CASSGATNEKLFF.

CDR3 coding DNA: TGTGCCAGCAGTTTAGTGGGAGCAGGGACTAATTCACCCCTCCACTTT. Translating it yields CASSLVGAGTNSPLHF. The V and J genes are TRBV27 and TRBJ1-6; a possible D gene is TRBD1 (5 bases). Trimming took 2 bases from V and 6 from J, leaving 14 bases between them. This CDR3 is built from 16 residues. Germline values: CDR1 MNHEY, CDR2 SMNVEV (reference sequence).

This clone occurred once. The CDR3 loop reads CASSLGTGPGTDTQYF. In nucleotides, the CDR3 is TGTGCCAGCAGCTTAGGTACGGGTCCAGGCACAGATACGCAGTATTTT. The chain uses TRBV7-3 and TRBJ2-3; D gene uncertain. Trimming took 2 bases from V and 1 from J, leaving 13 bases between them. CDR1 and CDR2 (germline): SGHTA, FQGTGA. This CDR3 has 16 amino acids. The entire variable domain, with the rest obtained from reference TRBV7-3 and TRBJ2-3, is as follows: GAGVSQTPSNKVTEKGKYVELRCDPISGHTALYWYRQSLGQGPEFLIYFQGTGAADDSGLPNDRFFAVRPEGSVSTLKIQRTERGDSAVYLCASSLGTGPGTDTQYFGPGTRLTVL.

V gene TRBV6-4 combines with J gene TRBJ2-7; the match to TRBD1 covers 7 bases. Germline V gives CDR1 MRHNA, CDR2 SNTAGT. CDR3 length: 18 residues. Germline trimming cut 7 bases from V and 0 bases from J; bases unmatched to any gene: 18. CDR3: CASTPRGDSSDSSYEQYF. CDR3 in DNA: TGTGCCAGCACCCCGCGTGGGGACAGTTCAGATAGCTCCTACGAGCAGTACTTC.

This clone showed up just once. The chain links TRBV5-8 to TRBJ2-1, with TRBD2 as a possible D gene (5 bases). V lost 0 bases and J 7 bases, leaving 11 bases between the germline ends. This CDR3 is 14 amino acids long. Per the germline V gene, CDR1 is SGHTS and CDR2 is YDEGEE. The CDR3: CASSLDTSRNEQFF. CDR3 sequence (DNA): TGTGCCAGCAGCTTGGATACTAGTCGTAATGAGCAGTTCTTC.

The chain links TRBV14 to TRBJ2-7; D is undetermined. Per the germline V gene, CDR1 is SGHDN and CDR2 is FVKESK. This CDR3 has 14 residues. The ends were cut back, 3 bases at V and 2 bases at J, with 11 bases in the middle. The CDR3 reads CASSHLGPAYEQYF. CDR3 coding DNA: TGTGCCAGCAGCCACCTCGGGCCGGCCTACGAGCAGTACTTC.

As to this clone: The sample carries other DNA sequences with the same CDR3. The rearrangement uses TRBV7-9 and TRBJ1-2; D is uncertain. The length of the CDR3 is 13 residues. Germline V lookup: CDR1 SEHNR, CDR2 FQNEAQ (reference sequence). Trimming cost V 3 bases and J 1 base, with 6 bases left between them. CDR3 amino acids: CASSFGSNYGYTF. The DNA for the CDR3 is TGTGCCAGCAGCTTCGGGAGTAACTATGGCTACACCTTC. The full variable domain, completed using reference TRBV7-9 and TRBJ1-2, is DTGVSQNPRHKITKRGQNVTFRCDPISEHNRLYWYRQTLGQGPEFLTYFQNEAQLEKSRLLSDRFSAERPKGSFSTLEIQRTEQGDSAMYLCASSFGSNYGYTFGSGTRLTVV.

A note on this clone: The sample contains more than one DNA sequence encoding this CDR3. V and J are TRBV5-1 and TRBJ2-2; D is perhaps TRBD2 (5 bases). This CDR3 has 13 amino acids. Germline V gene data show CDR1 as SGHRS and CDR2 as YFSETQ. With 2 bases removed from V and 5 bases from J, the gap between germline ends came to 7 bases. DNA of the CDR3: TGCGCCAGCAGCTTAGAGCGGACCGGGGAGCTGTTTTTT. Its protein product is CASSLERTGELFF.